This entry is about one T cell receptor beta chain. The clone's antigen remains unknown. The sample holds no much larger clone one base away, and base qualities are not on file. In Seattle, one collaborating source enrolled patients while the infection was active and tracked those patients longitudinally over the course of disease. Each collaborating institution followed its own protocols to collect whole blood in K2EDTA tubes. Collaborator samples were shipped for TCRbeta analysis as frozen whole blood, isolated PBMCs, or DNA extracted from either sample type. The CDR3, cysteine through phenylalanine, is 13 amino acids long. Only the CDR3 region is kept as DNA, spanning 39 bases read in frame from base 1. V is pruned by 2 bases and J by 5 bases, leaving 0 bases of the junction without a gene match. CDR1 and CDR2 are drawn from the germline V gene: MDHEN, SYDVKM. The data derive from a study of blood T cell repertoires in COVID-19 (dated by TCRdb to about 2020). The study in broad terms: The collaborator samples originated in the United States, Italy and Spain and spanned the acute and convalescent phases of COVID-19. Where HLA class I and class II types were available, the types were taken from metadata supplied by the sample provider, not from assay-based typing. Deeply sampled blood TCRbeta repertoires from subjects exposed to, actively infected with, or recovered from COVID-19 were included in the dataset. The material from the prospective study consisted of cDNA or gDNA derived from T cells, B-cell-depleted T cells, or PBMCs. The repertoires were made available in a free public database intended to serve as a resource for research on the immune response to SARS-CoV-2. The samples were drawn from the first 160 participants of the ongoing ImmuneRACE study and from 1,200 or so subjects provided by 6 global collaborators. A de-identified subject ID, COVID-19 status, age in years and sex were almost always included in the sample metadata.

TCRbeta CDR3 regions were amplified from genomic DNA using the immunoSEQ Assay, a bias-controlled multiplex PCR. From the authors' description of their analysis: The number of nucleated cells in each sample was estimated from the amplification of reference gene primers within the assay. Sequence reads were collapsed and filtered to measure the absolute abundance of every unique TCRbeta CDR3 rearrangement. Productive Simpson clonality was computed per sample as the square root of Simpson's diversity index over productive rearrangements. What TCRdb holds here is the immuneACCESS table cut down to in-frame rearrangements. Part of the clones is not present; checked against another copy, under half of the missing clones reflect an unresolved V gene, and the others are unexplained. V, J and clone size derive from that table, while D and trimming were established from the DNA sequence. The sample table shows roughly 150,000 clones, and approximately 91% are seen once. Roughly 5% of the sample is in the top ten clones.

Here is what the overall study found, with its caveats: The quantity of clinical and demographic metadata differed by source and by participant and was supplied without curation.

The sequenced material came from peripheral blood. This TCR derives from a man aged 18 to 30 with COVID-19, enrolled during active disease. The V and J segments used are TRBV28 and TRBJ2-4; 7 bases in the junction line up with TRBD1. At the DNA level, the sequence is TGTGCCAGCAGTTTAAGGGGGCAAAACATTCAGTACTTC. Its amino acids are CASSLRGQNIQYF.